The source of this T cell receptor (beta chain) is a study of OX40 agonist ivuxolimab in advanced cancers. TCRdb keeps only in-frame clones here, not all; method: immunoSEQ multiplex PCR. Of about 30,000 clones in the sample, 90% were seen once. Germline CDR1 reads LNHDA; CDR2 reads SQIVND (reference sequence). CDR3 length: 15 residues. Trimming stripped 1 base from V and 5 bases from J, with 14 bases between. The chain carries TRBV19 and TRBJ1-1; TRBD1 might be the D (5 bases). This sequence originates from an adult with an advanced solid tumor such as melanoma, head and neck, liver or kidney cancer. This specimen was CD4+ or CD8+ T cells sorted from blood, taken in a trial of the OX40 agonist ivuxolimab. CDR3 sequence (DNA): TGTGCCAGTAGTATAGGCCGGGGCGGTCGGACTGAAGCTTTCTTT. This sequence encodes CASSIGRGGRTEAFF.